The source of this T cell receptor beta chain is a study of spatial heterogeneity in lung cancer. The study's findings and limits: Ubiquitous expanded tumor TCRs appeared in blood more at resection than follow-up.

TCRdb re-called the 5' RACE reads with MiXCR, one entry per CDR3 protein. The table has some 44,000 distinct CDR3 sequences, around 13% seen once. Trimming took 3 bases from V and 5 from J, leaving 17 bases between them. The CDR3 extends over 16 amino acids. The time point denotes: sample taken at primary tumor resection. The authors sequenced whole RNA from tumor, nontumor lung or frozen PBMC without sorting. The donors were more than 70 patients with non-small cell lung cancer that was early-stage and untreated. Turning to this clonotype: The target antigen is unknown.

This TCR came from a male donor with early-stage non-small cell lung cancer. This sequence joins TRBV12-3 or TRBV12-4 and TRBJ1-5; D remains ambiguous. The source material was PBMCs, sampled at surgery. The CDR3 protein is CASSFWAPGADQPQHF. CDR3 coding DNA: TGTGCCAGCAGTTTCTGGGCCCCCGGAGCGGATCAGCCCCAGCATTTT.